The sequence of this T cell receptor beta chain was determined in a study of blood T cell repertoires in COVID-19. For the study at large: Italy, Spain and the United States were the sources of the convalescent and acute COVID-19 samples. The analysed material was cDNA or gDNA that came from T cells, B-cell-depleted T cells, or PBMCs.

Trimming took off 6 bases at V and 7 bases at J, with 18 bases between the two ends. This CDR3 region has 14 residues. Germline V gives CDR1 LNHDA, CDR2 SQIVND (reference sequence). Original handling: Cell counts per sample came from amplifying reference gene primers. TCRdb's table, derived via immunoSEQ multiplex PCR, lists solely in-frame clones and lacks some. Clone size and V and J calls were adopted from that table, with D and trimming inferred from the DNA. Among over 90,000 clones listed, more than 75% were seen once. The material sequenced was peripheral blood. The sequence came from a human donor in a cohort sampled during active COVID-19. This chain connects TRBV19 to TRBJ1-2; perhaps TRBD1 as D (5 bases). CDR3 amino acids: CASRSTGRERGYTF. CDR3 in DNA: TGTGCCAGTAGGTCCACGGGCAGGGAACGTGGCTACACCTTC.